The rows below give T cell receptor beta chains drawn from one sample of a study of T-cell memory formation after mild COVID-19. MiXCR, run by TCRdb on the 5' RACE reads, gives a single entry per CDR3 protein. The table lists 70,000 to 100,000 distinct CDR3 sequences, over 13% of them singletons, with 39% in the top ten. The sample taken for sequencing was PBMCs or a T cell subset sorted from them (not recorded which). The receptors come from a man between 18 and 35 years old who had mild COVID-19 (a few samples of this study predate the infection). Cell type and time point are not known. CDR3s include the opening cysteine and the closing phenylalanine or tryptophan. The D gene is left open where the match is weak. Clone size is not always given. Where it is, it says once, few, many or a class for expanded clones.

V: TRBV12-3/TRBV12-4; size: .; D: .; J: TRBJ1-5; DNA: TGTGCCAGCAGTCCAGGCGCGGTTAATCAGCCCCAGCATTTT; CDR3: CASSPGAVNQPQHF
V: TRBV20-1; size: .; D: .; J: TRBJ2-2; DNA: TGCAGTGTAACGGAGCCGAACACCGGGGAGCTGTTTTTT; CDR3: CSVTEPNTGELFF
V: TRBV6-6; size: few; D: .; J: TRBJ2-5; DNA: TGTGCCAGCAGCTCCAACCTCCAAGAGACCCAGTACTTC; CDR3: CASSSNLQETQYF
V: TRBV28; size: .; D: .; J: TRBJ2-5; DNA: TGTGCCAGCAGTCTACAGGGATCGTGGGAGACCCAGTACTTC; CDR3: CASSLQGSWETQYF
V: TRBV4-1; size: .; D: .; J: TRBJ1-3; DNA: TGCGCCAGCAGACCGGCTCTCTCTGGAAACACCATATATTTT; CDR3: CASRPALSGNTIYF
V: TRBV6-5; size: few; D: .; J: TRBJ1-2; DNA: TGTGCCAGCAGTTACTTGCCCACAGGGAAAGGTGGCTACACCTTC; CDR3: CASSYLPTGKGGYTF
V: TRBV6-5; size: many; D: TRBD2; J: TRBJ2-1; DNA: TGTGCCAGCAGTTACTCGGGACTAGGCTACAATGAGCAGTTCTTC; CDR3: CASSYSGLGYNEQFF
V: TRBV7-6; size: .; D: .; J: TRBJ1-5; DNA: TGTGCCAGCAGCTTAGGGGCAGGGGCCCTAAATCAGCCCCAGCATTTT; CDR3: CASSLGAGALNQPQHF
V: TRBV6-2/TRBV6-3; size: .; D: TRBD2; J: TRBJ2-1; DNA: TGTGCCACCCTGGACCGGGGGGGCCGGGATGAGCAGTTCTTC; CDR3: CATLDRGGRDEQFF
V: TRBV6-2/TRBV6-3; size: few; D: TRBD2; J: TRBJ2-3; DNA: TGTGCCAGCGGACTTAGCGGGGGGGCGTTTATGGATACGCAGTATTTT; CDR3: CASGLSGGAFMDTQYF
V: TRBV4-1; size: many; D: TRBD2; J: TRBJ2-5; DNA: TGCGCCAGCAGTGTCGACGGGGGGTCCCAGTACTTC; CDR3: CASSVDGGSQYF
V: TRBV5-1; size: .; D: TRBD1; J: TRBJ2-3; DNA: TGCGCCAGCAGCCCCGGACAGGACCCTCCGCCAGATACGCAGTATTTT; CDR3: CASSPGQDPPPDTQYF
V: TRBV7-9; size: .; D: .; J: TRBJ2-7; DNA: TGTGCCAGCAGCTTGACCTCAGCCGGGTATAAGTACGAGCAGTACTTC; CDR3: CASSLTSAGYKYEQYF
V: TRBV6-2/TRBV6-3; size: .; D: TRBD1; J: TRBJ2-3; DNA: TGTGCCAGCAGTTACCCGGGACAGGGTGTGGATACGCAGTATTTT; CDR3: CASSYPGQGVDTQYF
V: TRBV7-9; size: .; D: .; J: TRBJ2-3; DNA: TGTGCCAGCAGCCACGGGGGTGTTCCAGATACGCAGTATTTT; CDR3: CASSHGGVPDTQYF
V: TRBV12-3/TRBV12-4; size: .; D: .; J: TRBJ2-1; DNA: TGTGCCAGCAGTTTTCACGAATCCTTCAATGAGCAGTTCTTC; CDR3: CASSFHESFNEQFF
V: TRBV5-6; size: few; D: .; J: TRBJ2-7; DNA: TGTGCCAGCAGCCCAGGGCCCTCTGCAACCTACGAGCAGTACTTC; CDR3: CASSPGPSATYEQYF
V: TRBV29-1; size: .; D: .; J: TRBJ2-1; DNA: TGCAGCGTTGGAGGTGATTACAATGAGCAGTTCTTC; CDR3: CSVGGDYNEQFF
V: TRBV20-1; size: .; D: .; J: TRBJ2-7; DNA: TGCAGTGCCACGGGGGCGCATTTCTACGAGCAGTACTTC; CDR3: CSATGAHFYEQYF
V: TRBV11-2; size: many; D: .; J: TRBJ2-7; DNA: TGTGCCAGCAGCCTAGACGGATCCTACGAGCAGTACTTC; CDR3: CASSLDGSYEQYF
V: TRBV5-1; size: .; D: .; J: TRBJ2-2; DNA: TGCGCCAGCAGCTCCGGTTCCGGCACCGGGGAGCTGTTTTTT; CDR3: CASSSGSGTGELFF
V: TRBV7-9; size: .; D: .; J: TRBJ2-3; DNA: TGTGCCAGCAGCATGATTTGGGGGGGCGGCACAGATACGCAGTATTTT; CDR3: CASSMIWGGGTDTQYF
V: TRBV5-1; size: .; D: .; J: TRBJ2-3; DNA: TGCGCCAGCAGCTTGGAAGTCCTTCCACCTAGCACAGATACGCAGTATTTT; CDR3: CASSLEVLPPSTDTQYF
V: TRBV23-1; size: many; D: .; J: TRBJ2-1; DNA: TGCGCCAGCAGTCAATCGAGGCCAGGTTCCGACGAGCAGTTCTTC; CDR3: CASSQSRPGSDEQFF
V: TRBV9; size: .; D: .; J: TRBJ2-7; DNA: TGTGCCAGCAGCGTAGGATCGGACGGCGAGCAGTACTTC; CDR3: CASSVGSDGEQYF
V: TRBV28; size: .; D: TRBD1; J: TRBJ1-5; DNA: TGTGCCAGCGGGCAAATCTCCGGGACAGGGGACAATCAGCCCCAGCATTTT; CDR3: CASGQISGTGDNQPQHF
V: TRBV7-9; size: .; D: .; J: TRBJ2-2; DNA: TGTGCCAGCAGCCGTATCCCAGGACAGTTGAACACCGGGGAGCTGTTTTTT; CDR3: CASSRIPGQLNTGELFF
V: TRBV7-9; size: few; D: .; J: TRBJ1-1; DNA: TGTGCCAGCAGCCCCCCGCGGGGAGGGGACACTGAAGCTTTCTTT; CDR3: CASSPPRGGDTEAFF
V: TRBV10-3; size: few; D: .; J: TRBJ2-5; DNA: TGTGCCATCAGTGTAGGGGAAGAGACCCAGTACTTC; CDR3: CAISVGEETQYF
V: TRBV6-1; size: few; D: .; J: TRBJ2-7; DNA: TGTGCCAGCAGTTCCCTATGGTACTACGAGCAGTACTTC; CDR3: CASSSLWYYEQYF
V: TRBV12-3/TRBV12-4; size: few; D: TRBD2; J: TRBJ2-3; DNA: TGTGCCAGCATTCACCGGGGGGGGGGAACAGATACGCAGTATTTT; CDR3: CASIHRGGGTDTQYF
V: TRBV19; size: few; D: .; J: TRBJ2-7; DNA: TGTGCCAGTAGTCGACAGAGTATGGGCGAGCAGTACTTC; CDR3: CASSRQSMGEQYF
V: TRBV7-8; size: few; D: .; J: TRBJ1-4; DNA: TGTGCCAGCAGCTTAGGGCGTAATGAAAAACTGTTTTTT; CDR3: CASSLGRNEKLFF
V: TRBV29-1; size: few; D: .; J: TRBJ2-4; DNA: TGCAGCGTATCGCTGCCCTCGGAAAACATTCAGTACTTC; CDR3: CSVSLPSENIQYF
V: TRBV5-1; size: .; D: TRBD1; J: TRBJ1-1; DNA: TGCGCCAGCAGCTTCCGCGGGACAGGACTCACTGAAGCTTTCTTT; CDR3: CASSFRGTGLTEAFF
V: TRBV27; size: many; D: .; J: TRBJ2-7; DNA: TGTGCCAGCATTGGCCTGGGGACGGAGACGGCCTACGAGCAGTACTTC; CDR3: CASIGLGTETAYEQYF
V: TRBV4-2; size: .; D: .; J: TRBJ2-2; DNA: TGTGCCACCGCCCAGGCTGTGGGCACCGGGGAGCTGTTTTTT; CDR3: CATAQAVGTGELFF
V: TRBV20-1; size: .; D: .; J: TRBJ2-2; DNA: TGCAGTGCTAGAATTGGGGTGAACACCGGGGAGCTGTTTTTT; CDR3: CSARIGVNTGELFF
V: TRBV28; size: many; D: .; J: TRBJ1-6; DNA: TGTGCCAGCAGTTTTTACGGGGGCGGCTCACCCCTCCACTTT; CDR3: CASSFYGGGSPLHF
V: TRBV28; size: .; D: TRBD1; J: TRBJ2-5; DNA: TGTGCCAGCAGTTACAGGGGTGAGGACCAGTACTTC; CDR3: CASSYRGEDQYF
V: TRBV6-5; size: few; D: .; J: TRBJ1-2; DNA: TGTGCCAGCAGTCCGACATGGGGGGACTATGGCTACACCTTC; CDR3: CASSPTWGDYGYTF
V: TRBV4-2; size: .; D: .; J: TRBJ2-3; DNA: TGTGCCAGCAGCCAAGAAGGGCGGGTTAGCACAGATACGCAGTATTTT; CDR3: CASSQEGRVSTDTQYF
V: TRBV2; size: .; D: .; J: TRBJ1-3; DNA: TGTGCCAGCCCTGCGGCGAGGGCTGGAAACACCATATATTTT; CDR3: CASPAARAGNTIYF
V: TRBV2; size: many; D: TRBD1; J: TRBJ2-1; DNA: TGTGCCAGCAGGGACGGGGACAGCTCCTACAATGAGCAGTTCTTC; CDR3: CASRDGDSSYNEQFF
V: TRBV25-1; size: .; D: .; J: TRBJ1-2; DNA: TGTGCCAGCAGTCTATCGGCTGTCTATGGCTACACCTTC; CDR3: CASSLSAVYGYTF
V: TRBV4-2; size: many; D: .; J: TRBJ1-4; DNA: TGTGCCAGCAGCCAAGATCCGACCTCTCTCGAAAAACTGTTTTTT; CDR3: CASSQDPTSLEKLFF
V: TRBV12-5; size: .; D: .; J: TRBJ2-5; DNA: TGTGCTAGTGGTTGGATGGGGGTCCAAGAGACCCAGTACTTC; CDR3: CASGWMGVQETQYF
V: TRBV3-1; size: .; D: .; J: TRBJ1-5; DNA: TGTGCCAGCAGCCAAGATGGCGGGGTTTATAGCAATCAGCCCCAGCATTTT; CDR3: CASSQDGGVYSNQPQHF
V: TRBV27; size: .; D: .; J: TRBJ2-7; DNA: TGTGCCAGCAGTTTTCAGAACTCCTACGAGCAGTACTTC; CDR3: CASSFQNSYEQYF
V: TRBV9; size: few; D: .; J: TRBJ1-1; DNA: TGTGCCAGCAGCCTAAATTCAGGGACTGAAGCTTTCTTT; CDR3: CASSLNSGTEAFF